Each of the 31 T cell receptor beta chains below was sequenced from the same sample in a study of OX40 agonist ivuxolimab in advanced cancers. Sequenced by immunoSEQ multiplex PCR; TCRdb stores in-frame clones only, minus some. The data show roughly 36,000 clones, with 80% to 85% seen just once and 21% held by the top ten. Here the sequenced sample was CD4+ or CD8+ T cells sorted from blood, taken in a trial of the OX40 agonist ivuxolimab. These receptors were collected from an adult with an advanced solid tumor such as melanoma, head and neck, liver or kidney cancer.

This clone was detected once. The chain has TRBV6-5 and TRBJ1-1; 7 bases are a match to TRBD1. The CDR3 spans 14 residues. Germline V lookup: CDR1 MNHEY, CDR2 SVGAGI. Trimming at V came to 6 bases and at J to 4 bases, leaving 8 bases not matched to a gene. This CDR3 reads CASSPGGGLTEAFF. CDR3 DNA sequence: TGTGCCAGCAGCCCAGGGGGGGGGCTCACTGAAGCTTTCTTT.

This chain connects TRBV5-1 to TRBJ2-1; either TRBD1 or TRBD2 may supply D (6 bases each). Per germline, CDR1 SGHRS and CDR2 YFSETQ. This CDR3 is 14 amino acids long. Trimming cost V 7 bases and J 6 bases, with 17 bases left between them. The DNA for the CDR3 is TGCGCCAGCTCGATCTGGGGGGCTCCCAATGAGCAGTTCTTC. This codes for CASSIWGAPNEQFF.

CDR3 nucleotides: TGTGCCAGCAGCTTAGCCACCTACTCTGGAAACACCATATATTTT. Protein sequence: CASSLATYSGNTIYF. The V and J genes are TRBV7-2 and TRBJ1-3; D ambiguous. This CDR3 has 15 amino acids. With 0 bases removed from V and 0 bases from J, the gap between germline ends came to 6 bases. CDR1 and CDR2 (germline): SGHTA, FQGNSA.

The chain carries TRBV2 and TRBJ2-5, with D possibly matching TRBD1 (6 bases). V dropped 7 bases and J dropped 4 bases, with 13 bases sitting between them. The CDR3 length is 13 residues. From germline, CDR1 is SNHLY and CDR2 FYNNEI. The chain's CDR3 is CASIEGDGETQYF. DNA for the CDR3: TGTGCCAGCATCGAGGGGGACGGAGAGACCCAGTACTTC.

The rearrangement joins TRBV6-5 to TRBJ1-2; D is possibly TRBD1 (5 bases). The germline gives CDR1 MNHEY, CDR2 SVGAGI. The CDR3 spans 12 residues. V was trimmed by 8 bases and J by 8 bases, leaving 15 bases between them. CDR3 in amino acids: CASAGGGWGYTF. The CDR3 DNA reads as TGTGCCAGCGCTGGCGGGGGATGGGGCTACACCTTC.

The CDR3 DNA reads TGCGCCAGCAGCAACCCCGGGAGATACAATGAGCAGTTCTTC. Translation gives CASSNPGRYNEQFF. The chain couples TRBV10-1 to TRBJ2-1; D possibly corresponds to TRBD2 (6 bases). The CDR3 has 14 amino acids. CDR1 WNHNN and CDR2 SYGVQD come from the germline V gene (reference sequence). The ends were cut back, 6 bases at V and 4 bases at J, with 13 bases in the middle.

This clone was counted once. The CDR3 loop reads CASRPGTGAGQPQHF. The CDR3 nucleotides read TGCGCCAGCAGACCGGGGACAGGGGCTGGGCAGCCCCAGCATTTT. V and J are TRBV4-1 and TRBJ1-5, with 10 bases aligning to TRBD1. This CDR3 has 15 residues. V shed 6 bases and J 7 bases; nucleotides not matched to a gene: 9. CDR1 is MGHRA, CDR2 YSYEKL, per germline.

The V call is TRBV7-2, the J call TRBJ2-7; TRBD2 agrees at 12 bases. CDR3 size: 15 residues. The V and J ends lost 5 bases and 6 bases, in that order; junction bases with no gene match: 8. Germline CDR1 is SGHTA and CDR2 is FQGNSA. For the CDR3, the DNA is TGTGCCAGCAGCCGTAGACTAGCGGGAGCGCGCGAGCAGTACTTC. Protein sequence: CASSRRLAGAREQYF.

The rearrangement joins TRBV6-6 to TRBJ2-1; 11 bases agree with TRBD1. Trimming at V came to 6 bases and at J to 6 bases, leaving 4 bases not matched to a gene. The CDR3 covers 14 residues. Germline assignment: CDR1 MNHNY and CDR2 SVGAGI (reference sequence). This chain's CDR3 is CASRAGTGGNEQFF. CDR3 DNA sequence: TGTGCCAGCAGGGCCGGGACAGGGGGCAATGAGCAGTTCTTC.

The J gene is TRBJ1-4, the V gene TRBV9, with 8 bases that match TRBD1. The V and J ends lost 3 bases and 4 bases, in that order; junction bases with no gene match: 5. Germline CDR1 and CDR2: SGDLS and YYNGEE. This CDR3 has 15 residues. In DNA form, the CDR3 reads TGTGCCAGCAGCGCCTCGACAGGGGTTAATGAAAAACTGTTTTTT. It specifies CASSASTGVNEKLFF.

V gene TRBV27 combines with J gene TRBJ2-1; D might be TRBD1 (5 bases). V lost 6 bases and J 5 bases, leaving 17 bases between the germline ends. This CDR3 region has 15 residues. The germline gives CDR1 MNHEY, CDR2 SMNVEV (reference sequence). The CDR3 region has the DNA TGTGCCAGCAGCGAACCAAACGTGGGGCACAATGAGCAGTTCTTC. This sequence encodes CASSEPNVGHNEQFF.

The rearrangement links TRBV6-1 to TRBJ2-5; possibly TRBD2 for D (6 bases). Germline V gene sequence: CDR1 MNHNS, CDR2 SASEGT. The CDR3 totals 15 residues. With 3 bases removed from V and 7 bases from J, the gap between germline ends came to 18 bases. CDR3 residues: CASSDSGTSLGTQYF. For the CDR3, the DNA is TGTGCCAGCAGTGATTCCGGGACTTCCTTGGGGACCCAGTACTTC.

The genes are TRBV27 and TRBJ1-2; TRBD1 matches at 7 bases. V was clipped by 4 bases and J by 5 bases; unmatched bases: 7. CDR1 is MNHEY, CDR2 SMNVEV, per germline (reference sequence). The CDR3 sequence is 14 residues long. CDR3 nucleotides: TGTGCCAGCAGTTATACAGGGGCTTGGTATGGCTACACCTTC. Its protein is CASSYTGAWYGYTF.

The rearrangement uses TRBV2 and TRBJ2-7, with 8 positions matching TRBD2. The CDR3 runs 14 residues. The germline gives CDR1 SNHLY, CDR2 FYNNEI. V lost 6 bases, J lost 4 bases, and 8 bases stayed unmatched. The CDR3 loop reads CASRRPGLGYEQYF. CDR3 DNA: TGTGCCAGCAGGCGGCCGGGACTAGGGTACGAGCAGTACTTC.

The CDR3 protein is CASSLLAGSDNEQFF. For the CDR3, the DNA is TGCGCCAGCAGCTTGTTAGCGGGGTCTGACAATGAGCAGTTCTTC. This sequence joins TRBV5-1 and TRBJ2-1, with TRBD2 identical over 8 bases. Looked up from germline, CDR1 is SGHRS and CDR2 is YFSETQ. The CDR3 loop spans 15 amino acids. Trimming at V came to 1 base and at J to 5 bases, leaving 5 bases not matched to a gene.

This sequence joins TRBV28 and TRBJ1-4; D is ambiguous. CDR3 length: 13 residues. Trimming shortened V by 5 bases and J by 7 bases, and 11 bases separated the two germline ends. Germline CDR1 reads MDHEN; CDR2 reads SYDVKM. The CDR3 is CASSNLWGEKLFF. The CDR3 region has the DNA TGTGCCAGCAGTAATTTGTGGGGTGAAAAACTGTTTTTT. Variable domain in full (rest from reference TRBV28 and TRBJ1-4): DVKVTQSSRYLVKRTGEKVFLECVQDMDHENMFWYRQDPGLGLRLIYFSYDVKMKEKGDIPEGYSVSREKKERFSLILESASTNQTSMYLCASSNLWGEKLFFGSGTQLSVL.

The chain links TRBV19 to TRBJ1-4, with D perhaps TRBD1 (5 bases). This CDR3 is 15 amino acids long. Per germline, CDR1 LNHDA and CDR2 SQIVND (reference sequence). Trimming took 6 bases from V and 6 from J, leaving 17 bases between them. The CDR3 loop reads CASSPPGGEDEKLFF. As DNA, the CDR3 is TGTGCCAGTAGCCCCCCCGGGGGGGAGGATGAAAAACTGTTTTTT.

The V call is TRBV4-1, the J call TRBJ1-2, with TRBD1 identical over 8 bases. The CDR3 runs 19 residues. Trimming at V came to 1 base and at J to 0 bases, leaving 13 bases not matched to a gene. The germline V gene encodes CDR1 MGHRA and CDR2 YSYEKL. The CDR3 DNA sequence: TGCGCCAGCAGCCAAGGAGGGTGGAACAGGGGGGCTTCTAACTATGGCTACACCTTC. Amino acids: CASSQGGWNRGASNYGYTF.

The chain employs TRBV28 and TRBJ1-6, with D maybe TRBD1 (6 bases). V was pared by 7 bases and J by 3 bases, with 16 bases between. The CDR3 is made up of 16 amino acids. The germline CDR1 and CDR2 sequences are MDHEN and SYDVKM. The CDR3 coding sequence is TGTGCCAGCAAGGGGCACCAGACAGGCTATAATTCACCCCTCCACTTT. Its translation: CASKGHQTGYNSPLHF.

This clone was observed a handful of times. The CDR3 DNA reads as TGTGCCAGCAGTTTAAGGGCTAGCGGCACAGATACGCAGTATTTT. This codes for CASSLRASGTDTQYF. V usage is TRBV27 and J usage is TRBJ2-3; D is perhaps TRBD2 (6 bases). The CDR3 consists of 15 residues. In germline, CDR1 is MNHEY, CDR2 SMNVEV (reference sequence). With 2 bases removed from V and 1 base from J, the gap between germline ends came to 10 bases.

This chain links TRBV7-9 with TRBJ2-2; no firm D call. V lost 4 bases and J lost 3, with 9 bases in between. Germline CDR1 is SEHNR and CDR2 is FQNEAQ (reference sequence). There are 14 residues in the CDR3. The CDR3 loop reads CASSYRADTGELFF. The CDR3 DNA reads TGTGCCAGCAGCTACCGTGCAGACACCGGGGAGCTGTTTTTT.

V and J are TRBV7-2 and TRBJ1-5; 9 bases map to TRBD1. Germline V gene data show CDR1 as SGHTA and CDR2 as FQGNSA. V shed 4 bases, J shed 0 bases, and the junction held 1 base outside the gene matches. The CDR3 totals 15 residues. The CDR3 sequence: CASSSGQGSNQPQHF. For the CDR3, the DNA is TGTGCCAGCAGCTCGGGACAGGGTAGCAATCAGCCCCAGCATTTT.

The chain combines TRBV11-3 with TRBJ2-2; D is ambiguous. Germline V CDR1 and CDR2: SGHNT, YENEEA. V gave up 1 base and J gave up 5 bases, with 5 bases separating them. The CDR3 is made up of 13 amino acids. CDR3 loop: CASSLGVTGELFF. In nucleotides, the CDR3 is TGTGCCAGCAGCTTAGGCGTTACCGGGGAGCTGTTTTTT. Looking up the rest from reference TRBV11-3 and TRBJ2-2 gives the full variable domain: EAGVVQSPRYKIIEKKQPVAFWCNPISGHNTLYWYLQNLGQGPELLIRYENEEAVDDSQLPKDRFSAERLKGVDSTLKIQPAELGDSAVYLCASSLGVTGELFFGEGSRLTVL.

The chain carries TRBV28 and TRBJ1-1; D perhaps matches TRBD1 (5 bases). V was shortened by 7 bases and J by 1 base, with 13 bases between the two germline ends. CDR3 length: 14 amino acids. The germline V gene has CDR1 MDHEN and CDR2 SYDVKM. The CDR3 DNA reads as TGTGCCAGCACCCAGAGGGGTGGGAACACTGAAGCTTTCTTT. Translation gives CASTQRGGNTEAFF.

This chain links TRBV7-9 with TRBJ2-7; 7 bases line up with TRBD2. This CDR3 comprises 14 residues. V shed 5 bases and J 4 bases; nucleotides not matched to a gene: 8. Looked up from germline, CDR1 is SEHNR and CDR2 is FQNEAQ (reference sequence). CDR3 bases: TGTGCCAGCAGCCTCAGCGGGGTTCTATACGAGCAGTACTTC. Encoded protein: CASSLSGVLYEQYF. Full variable domain (missing parts from reference TRBV7-9 and TRBJ2-7): DTGVSQNPRHKITKRGQNVTFRCDPISEHNRLYWYRQTLGQGPEFLTYFQNEAQLEKSRLLSDRFSAERPKGSFSTLEIQRTEQGDSAMYLCASSLSGVLYEQYFGPGTRLTVT.

This chain connects TRBV9 to TRBJ2-3; no firm D call. The CDR3 sequence is 15 residues long. V lost 4 bases, J lost 2 bases, and 14 bases lay in between. The germline CDR1 and CDR2 sequences are SGDLS and YYNGEE. Here the CDR3 DNA reads TGTGCCAGCAGCCCACGACCGCACCTCACAGATACGCAGTATTTT. This gives the protein CASSPRPHLTDTQYF. Variable domain in full (rest from reference TRBV9 and TRBJ2-3): DSGVTQTPKHLITATGQRVTLRCSPRSGDLSVYWYQQSLDQGLQFLIQYYNGEERAKGNILERFSAQQFPDLHSELNLSSLELGDSALYFCASSPRPHLTDTQYFGPGTRLTVL.

V usage is TRBV11-2 and J usage is TRBJ1-2; D may be TRBD1 (6 bases). CDR3 length equals 15 residues. Trimming cost V 2 bases and J 5 bases, with 15 bases left between them. Germline V gene lookup returns CDR1 SGHAT and CDR2 FQNNGV. The CDR3: CASSLPNTGLYGYTF. The CDR3 nucleotides are TGTGCCAGCAGCTTACCAAATACAGGGTTGTATGGCTACACCTTC.

The genes are TRBV6-1 and TRBJ2-5; D uncertain. Trimming stripped 1 base from V and 5 bases from J, with 5 bases between. This CDR3 region has 12 residues. Looked up from germline, CDR1 is MNHNS and CDR2 is SASEGT. This chain's CDR3 is CASSEVWETQYF. The CDR3 region has the DNA TGTGCCAGCAGTGAAGTGTGGGAGACCCAGTACTTC.

This clone was detected only a few times. V usage is TRBV6-6 and J usage is TRBJ2-3; 8 bases match TRBD1. J gave up 2 bases and V 6 bases, and 4 bases lay outside the gene matches. Germline CDR1 and CDR2: MNHNY and SVGAGI (reference sequence). The CDR3 is made up of 14 amino acids. The CDR3 region is CASSKQGDTDTQYF. The CDR3 DNA sequence: TGTGCCAGCAGCAAACAGGGGGACACAGATACGCAGTATTTT.

This sequence joins TRBV7-9 and TRBJ2-5, with 7 bases that match TRBD1. The V gene's germline CDR1 is SEHNR and CDR2 FQNEAQ (reference sequence). This CDR3 is built from 12 residues. V dropped 5 bases and J dropped 7; count of bases not matched to a gene: 4. DNA for the CDR3: TGTGCCAGCAGCCCACAGGGGAGGACCCAGTACTTC. Protein sequence: CASSPQGRTQYF.

Here the CDR3 DNA reads TGTGCCAGCAGCCCGGGACTAGCGGGGGTTTTCCGGTACGAGCAGTACTTC. This gives the protein CASSPGLAGVFRYEQYF. This rearrangement joins TRBV11-2 to TRBJ2-7; 14 nucleotides match TRBD2. The CDR3 runs 17 residues. The V segment lost 5 bases and the J segment 4 bases; nucleotides outside the gene matches: 10. Germline CDR1 and CDR2: SGHAT and FQNNGV. Full variable domain (remainder filled in from reference TRBV11-2 and TRBJ2-7): EAGVAQSPRYKIIEKRQSVAFWCNPISGHATLYWYQQILGQGPKLLIQFQNNGVVDDSQLPKDRFSAERLKGVDSTLKIQPAKLEDSAVYLCASSPGLAGVFRYEQYFGPGTRLTVT.